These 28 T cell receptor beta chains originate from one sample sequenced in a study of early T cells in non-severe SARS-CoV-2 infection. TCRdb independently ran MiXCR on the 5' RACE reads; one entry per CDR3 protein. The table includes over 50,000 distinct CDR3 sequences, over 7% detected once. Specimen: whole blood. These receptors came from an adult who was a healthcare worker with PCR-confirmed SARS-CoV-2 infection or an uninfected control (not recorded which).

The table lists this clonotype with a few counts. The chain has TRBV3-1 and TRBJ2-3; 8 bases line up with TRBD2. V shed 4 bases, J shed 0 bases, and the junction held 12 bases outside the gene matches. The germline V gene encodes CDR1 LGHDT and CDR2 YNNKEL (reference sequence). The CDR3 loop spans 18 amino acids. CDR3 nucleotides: TGTGCCAGCAGCCGATTTTTATTGAAGCGGGAGAGCACAGATACGCAGTATTTT. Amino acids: CASSRFLLKRESTDTQYF.

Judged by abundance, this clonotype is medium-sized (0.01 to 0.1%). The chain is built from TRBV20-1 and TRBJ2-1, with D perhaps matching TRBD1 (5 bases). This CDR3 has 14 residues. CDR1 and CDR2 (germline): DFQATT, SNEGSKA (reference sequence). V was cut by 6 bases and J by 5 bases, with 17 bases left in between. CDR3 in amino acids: CSAQRWQGNNEQFF. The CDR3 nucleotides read TGCAGTGCCCAGAGGTGGCAGGGAAACAATGAGCAGTTCTTC.

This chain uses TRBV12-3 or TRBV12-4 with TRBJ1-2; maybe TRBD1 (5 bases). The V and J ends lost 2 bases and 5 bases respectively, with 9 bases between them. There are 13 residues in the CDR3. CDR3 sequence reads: CASSLSGKYGYTF. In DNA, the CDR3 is TGTGCCAGCAGTTTATCAGGGAAGTATGGCTACACCTTC.

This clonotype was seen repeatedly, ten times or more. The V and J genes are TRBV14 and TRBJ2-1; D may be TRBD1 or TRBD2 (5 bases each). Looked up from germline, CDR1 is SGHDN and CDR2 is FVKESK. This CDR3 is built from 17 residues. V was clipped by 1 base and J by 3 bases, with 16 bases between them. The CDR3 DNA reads TGTGCCAGCAGCCAAGCCTCTCTTGGGACCCACTACAATGAGCAGTTCTTC. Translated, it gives CASSQASLGTHYNEQFF.

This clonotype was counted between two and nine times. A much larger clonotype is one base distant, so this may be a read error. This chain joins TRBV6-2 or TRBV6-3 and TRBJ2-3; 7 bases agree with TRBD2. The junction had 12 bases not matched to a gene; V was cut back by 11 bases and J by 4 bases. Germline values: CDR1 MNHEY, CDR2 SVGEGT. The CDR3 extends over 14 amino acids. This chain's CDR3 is CAGGLVGAADTQYF. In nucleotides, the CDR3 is TGTGCCGGAGGACTAGTGGGAGCGGCAGATACGCAGTATTTT.

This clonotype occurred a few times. The DNA of the CDR3 is TGCGCCAGCAGTGACGGCTACTCCTACGAGCAGTACTTC. Its protein product is CASSDGYSYEQYF. The chain has TRBV10-1 and TRBJ2-7; D remains unclear. Germline loops: CDR1 WNHNN, CDR2 SYGVQD (reference sequence). The CDR3 has 13 amino acids. The germline V and J ends were trimmed by 3 bases and 0 bases, with 6 bases remaining between them.

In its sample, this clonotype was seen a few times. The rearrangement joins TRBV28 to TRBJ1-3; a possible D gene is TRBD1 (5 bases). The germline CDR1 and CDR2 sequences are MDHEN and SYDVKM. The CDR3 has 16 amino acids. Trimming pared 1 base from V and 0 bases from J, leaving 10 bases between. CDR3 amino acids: CASSLSQGTSGNTIYF. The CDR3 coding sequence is TGTGCCAGCAGTTTATCGCAGGGAACCTCTGGAAACACCATATATTTT.

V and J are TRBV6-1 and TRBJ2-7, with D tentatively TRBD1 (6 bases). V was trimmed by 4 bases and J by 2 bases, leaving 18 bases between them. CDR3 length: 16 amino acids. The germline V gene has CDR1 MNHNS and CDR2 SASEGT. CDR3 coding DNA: TGTGCCAGCAGTGTCCGTACCCGGGACACCGCCTACGAGCAGTACTTC. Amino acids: CASSVRTRDTAYEQYF.

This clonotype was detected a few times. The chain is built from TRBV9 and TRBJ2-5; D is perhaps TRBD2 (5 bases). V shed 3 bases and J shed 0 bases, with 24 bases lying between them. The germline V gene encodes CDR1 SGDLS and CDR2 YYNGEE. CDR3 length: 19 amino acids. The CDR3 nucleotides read TGTGCCAGCAGCGCATACGGGGTAAAAGACCTCCCGTACCAAGAGACCCAGTACTTC. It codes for CASSAYGVKDLPYQETQYF.

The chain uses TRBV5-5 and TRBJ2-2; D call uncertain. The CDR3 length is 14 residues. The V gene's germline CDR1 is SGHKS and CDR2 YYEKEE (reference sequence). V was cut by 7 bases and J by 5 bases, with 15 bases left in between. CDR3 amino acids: CASSLGLSTGELFF. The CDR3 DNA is TGTGCCAGCTCCCTGGGGTTAAGTACCGGGGAGCTGTTTTTT.

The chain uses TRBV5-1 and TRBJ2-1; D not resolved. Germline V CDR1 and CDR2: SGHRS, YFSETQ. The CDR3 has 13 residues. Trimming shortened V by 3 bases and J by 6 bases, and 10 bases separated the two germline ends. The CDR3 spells CASSSGRPNEQFF. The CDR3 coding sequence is TGCGCCAGCAGCTCCGGGCGGCCCAATGAGCAGTTCTTC.

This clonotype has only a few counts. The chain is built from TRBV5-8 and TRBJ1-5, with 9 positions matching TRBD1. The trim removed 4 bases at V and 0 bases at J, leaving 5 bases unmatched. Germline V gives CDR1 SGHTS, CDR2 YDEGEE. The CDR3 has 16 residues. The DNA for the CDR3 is TGTGCCAGCAGCGCTGGGACAGGGCATAGCAATCAGCCCCAGCATTTT. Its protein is CASSAGTGHSNQPQHF.

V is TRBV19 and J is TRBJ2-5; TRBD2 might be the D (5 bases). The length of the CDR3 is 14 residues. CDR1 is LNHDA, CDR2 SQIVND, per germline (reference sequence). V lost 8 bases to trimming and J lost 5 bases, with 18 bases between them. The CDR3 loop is CASARTVAGETQYF. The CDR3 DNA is TGTGCCAGTGCGAGGACGGTGGCGGGTGAGACCCAGTACTTC.

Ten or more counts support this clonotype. CDR3 amino acids: CASRIDLTGTGATSAEQYF. CDR3 DNA: TGTGCCAGCAGAATAGATCTAACCGGGACAGGGGCCACCTCCGCTGAGCAGTACTTC. The chain is built from TRBV28 and TRBJ2-7; 10 bases line up with TRBD1. Per the germline V gene, CDR1 is MDHEN and CDR2 is SYDVKM. V shed 6 bases and J 7 bases; nucleotides not matched to a gene: 24. The CDR3 extends over 19 amino acids.

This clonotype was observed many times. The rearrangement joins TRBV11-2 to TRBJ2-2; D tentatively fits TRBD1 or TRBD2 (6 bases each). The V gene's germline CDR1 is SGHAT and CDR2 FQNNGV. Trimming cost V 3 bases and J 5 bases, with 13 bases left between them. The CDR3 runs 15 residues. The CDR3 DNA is TGTGCCAGCAGCTTTCGCGGGACAATTACCGGGGAGCTGTTTTTT. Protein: CASSFRGTITGELFF.

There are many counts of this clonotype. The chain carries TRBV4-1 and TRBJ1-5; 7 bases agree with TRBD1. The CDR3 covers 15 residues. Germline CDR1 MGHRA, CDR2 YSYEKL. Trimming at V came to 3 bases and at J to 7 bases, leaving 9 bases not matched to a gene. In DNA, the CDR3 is TGCGCCAGCAGCCATCAAGGACAGGCATTACAGCCCCAGCATTTT. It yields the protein CASSHQGQALQPQHF.

The CDR3 loop reads CASSFGQGTTGELFF. The CDR3 DNA follows: TGTGCCAGCAGCTTCGGACAGGGAACCACCGGGGAGCTGTTTTTT. V usage is TRBV7-6 and J usage is TRBJ2-2, with TRBD1 matching over 8 bases. Trimming took 3 bases from V and 4 from J; bases not matched to a gene: 4. The CDR3 sequence is 15 residues long. The germline CDR1 and CDR2 sequences are SGHVS and FNYEAQ.

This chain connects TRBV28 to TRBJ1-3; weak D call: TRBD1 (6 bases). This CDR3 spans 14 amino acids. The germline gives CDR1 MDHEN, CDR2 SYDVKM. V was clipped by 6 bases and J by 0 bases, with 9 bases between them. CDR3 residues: CASSPGVSGNTIYF. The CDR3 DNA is TGTGCCAGCAGCCCAGGGGTCTCTGGAAACACCATATATTTT.

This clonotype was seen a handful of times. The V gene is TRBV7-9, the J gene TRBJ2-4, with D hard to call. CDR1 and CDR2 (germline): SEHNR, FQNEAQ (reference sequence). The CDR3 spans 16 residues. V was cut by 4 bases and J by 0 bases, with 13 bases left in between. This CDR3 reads CASSSGVTLAKNIQYF. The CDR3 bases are TGTGCCAGCAGCTCCGGAGTCACACTAGCCAAAAACATTCAGTACTTC.

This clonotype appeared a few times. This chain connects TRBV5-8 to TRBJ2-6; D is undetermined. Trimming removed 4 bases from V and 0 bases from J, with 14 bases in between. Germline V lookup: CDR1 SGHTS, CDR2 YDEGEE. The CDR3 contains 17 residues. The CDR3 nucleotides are TGTGCCAGCAGCCGGATCCGGGCGTTCTCTGGGGCCAACGTCCTGACTTTC. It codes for CASSRIRAFSGANVLTF.

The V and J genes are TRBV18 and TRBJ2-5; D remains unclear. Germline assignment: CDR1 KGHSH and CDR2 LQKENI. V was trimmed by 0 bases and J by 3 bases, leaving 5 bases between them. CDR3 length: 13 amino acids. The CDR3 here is CASSPPTKETQYF. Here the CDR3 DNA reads TGTGCCAGCTCACCACCTACAAAAGAGACCCAGTACTTC.

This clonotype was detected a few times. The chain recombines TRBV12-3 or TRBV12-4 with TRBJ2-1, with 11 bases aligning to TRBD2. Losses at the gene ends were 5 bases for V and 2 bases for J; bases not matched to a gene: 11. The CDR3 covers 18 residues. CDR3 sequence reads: CASSQLAGVPFTYNEQFF. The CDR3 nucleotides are TGTGCCAGCAGTCAACTAGCGGGAGTACCCTTCACCTACAATGAGCAGTTCTTC.

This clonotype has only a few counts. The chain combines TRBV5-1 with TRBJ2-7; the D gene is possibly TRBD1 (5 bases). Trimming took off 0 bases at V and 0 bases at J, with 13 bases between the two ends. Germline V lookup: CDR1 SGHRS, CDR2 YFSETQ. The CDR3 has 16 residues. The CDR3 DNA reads TGCGCCAGCAGCTTGGAAGGGGTCTCCGACTCCTACGAGCAGTACTTC. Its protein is CASSLEGVSDSYEQYF.

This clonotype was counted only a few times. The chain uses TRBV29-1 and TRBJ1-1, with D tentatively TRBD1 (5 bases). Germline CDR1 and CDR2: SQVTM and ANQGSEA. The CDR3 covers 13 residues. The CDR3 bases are TGCATCTCGAAGGGGCAGGGAAACACTGAAGCTTTCTTT. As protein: CISKGQGNTEAFF.

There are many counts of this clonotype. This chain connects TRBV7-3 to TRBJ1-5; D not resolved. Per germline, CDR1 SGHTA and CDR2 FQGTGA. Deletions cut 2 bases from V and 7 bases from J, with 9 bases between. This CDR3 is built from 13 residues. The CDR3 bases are TGTGCCAGCAGCTTATCAGGAGGCCAGCCCCAGCATTTT. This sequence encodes CASSLSGGQPQHF.

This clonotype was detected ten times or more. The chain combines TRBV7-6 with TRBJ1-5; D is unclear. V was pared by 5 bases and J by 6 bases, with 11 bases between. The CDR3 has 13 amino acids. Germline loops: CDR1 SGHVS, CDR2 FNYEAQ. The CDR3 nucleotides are TGTGCCAGCAGCCAGGCCCTGGGTCAGCCCCAGCATTTT. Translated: CASSQALGQPQHF.

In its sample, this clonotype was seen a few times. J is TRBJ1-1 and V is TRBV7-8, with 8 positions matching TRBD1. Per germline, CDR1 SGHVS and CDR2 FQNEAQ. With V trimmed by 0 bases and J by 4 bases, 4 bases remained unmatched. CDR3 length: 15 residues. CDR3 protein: CASSLARTGITEAFF. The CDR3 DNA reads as TGTGCCAGCAGCTTAGCACGGACAGGGATCACTGAAGCTTTCTTT. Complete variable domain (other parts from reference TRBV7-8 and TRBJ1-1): GAGVSQSPRYKVAKRGQDVALRCDPISGHVSLFWYQQALGQGPEFLTYFQNEAQLDKSGLPSDRFFAERPEGSVSTLKIQRTQQEDSAVYLCASSLARTGITEAFFGQGTRLTVV.

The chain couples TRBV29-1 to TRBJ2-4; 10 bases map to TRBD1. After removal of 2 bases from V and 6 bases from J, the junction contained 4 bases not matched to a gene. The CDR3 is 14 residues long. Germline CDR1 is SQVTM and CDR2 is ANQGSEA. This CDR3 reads CSVEKGTGVNIQYF. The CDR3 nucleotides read TGCAGCGTTGAAAAGGGGACAGGGGTAAACATTCAGTACTTC.